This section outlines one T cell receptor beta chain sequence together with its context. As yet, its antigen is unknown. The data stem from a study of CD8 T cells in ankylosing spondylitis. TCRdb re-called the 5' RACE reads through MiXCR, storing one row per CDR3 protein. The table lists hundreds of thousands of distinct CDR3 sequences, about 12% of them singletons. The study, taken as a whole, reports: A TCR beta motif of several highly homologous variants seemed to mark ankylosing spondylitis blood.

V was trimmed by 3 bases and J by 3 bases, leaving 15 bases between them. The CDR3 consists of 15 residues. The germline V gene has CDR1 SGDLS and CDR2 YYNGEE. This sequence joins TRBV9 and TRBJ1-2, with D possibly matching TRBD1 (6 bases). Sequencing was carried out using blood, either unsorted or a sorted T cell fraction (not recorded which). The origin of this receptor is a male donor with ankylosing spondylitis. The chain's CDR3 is CASSDHRDEDYGYTF. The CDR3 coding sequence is TGTGCCAGCAGCGACCACAGGGATGAGGACTATGGCTACACCTTC.